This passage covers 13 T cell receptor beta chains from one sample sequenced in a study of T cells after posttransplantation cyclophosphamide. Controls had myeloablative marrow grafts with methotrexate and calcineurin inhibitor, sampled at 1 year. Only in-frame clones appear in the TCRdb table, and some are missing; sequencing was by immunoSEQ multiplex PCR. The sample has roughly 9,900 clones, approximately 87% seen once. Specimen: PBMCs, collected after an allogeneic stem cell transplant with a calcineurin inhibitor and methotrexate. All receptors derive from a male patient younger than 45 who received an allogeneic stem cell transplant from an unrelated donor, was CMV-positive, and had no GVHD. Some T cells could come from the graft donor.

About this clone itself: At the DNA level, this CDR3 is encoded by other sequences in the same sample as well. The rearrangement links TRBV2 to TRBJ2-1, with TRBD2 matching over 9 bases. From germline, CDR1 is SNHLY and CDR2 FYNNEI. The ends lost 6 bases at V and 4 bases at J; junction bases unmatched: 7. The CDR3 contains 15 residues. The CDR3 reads CASSAGTSSYNEQFF. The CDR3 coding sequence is TGTGCCAGCAGCGCCGGGACTAGCAGTTACAATGAGCAGTTCTTC.

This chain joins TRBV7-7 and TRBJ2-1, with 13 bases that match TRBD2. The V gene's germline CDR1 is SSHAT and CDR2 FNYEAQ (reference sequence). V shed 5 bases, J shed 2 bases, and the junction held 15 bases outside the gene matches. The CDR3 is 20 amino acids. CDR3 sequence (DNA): TGTGCCAGCAGCCCCAGGGGGGGCCCCGGACTAGCGGGAGCCTACAATGAGCAGTTCTTC. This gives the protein CASSPRGGPGLAGAYNEQFF. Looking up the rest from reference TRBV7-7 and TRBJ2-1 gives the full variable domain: GAGVSQSPRYKVTKRGQDVTLRCDPISSHATLYWYQQALGQGPEFLTYFNYEAQPDKSGLPSDRFSAERPEGSISTLTIQRTEQRDSAMYRCASSPRGGPGLAGAYNEQFFGPGTRLTVL.

CDR3 sequence (DNA): TGTGCCAGCAGCTTTTCCGGGACAGAGAACACTGAAGCTTTCTTT. This codes for CASSFSGTENTEAFF. The genes are TRBV7-2 and TRBJ1-1; 7 bases agree with TRBD1. Germline-derived CDR1 and CDR2 are SGHTA and FQGNSA. J lost 1 base, V lost 3 bases, and 5 bases had no gene match. The CDR3 totals 15 residues.

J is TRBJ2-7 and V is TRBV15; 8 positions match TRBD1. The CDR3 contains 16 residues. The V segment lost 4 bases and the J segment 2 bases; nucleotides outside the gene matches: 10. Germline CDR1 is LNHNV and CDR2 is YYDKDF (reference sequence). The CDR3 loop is CATSIRPTGGTYEQYF. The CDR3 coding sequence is TGTGCCACCAGCATTCGACCCACAGGGGGGACCTACGAGCAGTACTTC.

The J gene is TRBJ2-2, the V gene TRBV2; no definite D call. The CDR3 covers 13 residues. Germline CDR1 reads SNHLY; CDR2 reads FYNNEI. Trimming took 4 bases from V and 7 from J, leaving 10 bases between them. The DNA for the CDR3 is TGTGCCAGCAGTGTAATAGCAGTCGGGGAGCTGTTTTTT. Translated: CASSVIAVGELFF.

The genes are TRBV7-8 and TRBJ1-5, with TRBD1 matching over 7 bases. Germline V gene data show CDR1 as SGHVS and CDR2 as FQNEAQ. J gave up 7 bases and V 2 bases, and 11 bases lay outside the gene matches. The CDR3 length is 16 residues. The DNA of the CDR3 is TGTGCCAGCAGCTTAAGGGGGACAGACACGGGGCAGCCCCAGCATTTT. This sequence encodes CASSLRGTDTGQPQHF. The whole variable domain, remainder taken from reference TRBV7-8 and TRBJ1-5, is GAGVSQSPRYKVAKRGQDVALRCDPISGHVSLFWYQQALGQGPEFLTYFQNEAQLDKSGLPSDRFFAERPEGSVSTLKIQRTQQEDSAVYLCASSLRGTDTGQPQHFGDGTRLSIL.

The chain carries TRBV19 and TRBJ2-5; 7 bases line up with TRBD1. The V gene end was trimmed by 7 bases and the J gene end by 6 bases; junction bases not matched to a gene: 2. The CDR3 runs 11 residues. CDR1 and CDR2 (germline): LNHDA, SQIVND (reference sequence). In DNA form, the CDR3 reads TGTGCCAGTACAGGGGGAAAGACCCAGTACTTC. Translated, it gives CASTGGKTQYF.

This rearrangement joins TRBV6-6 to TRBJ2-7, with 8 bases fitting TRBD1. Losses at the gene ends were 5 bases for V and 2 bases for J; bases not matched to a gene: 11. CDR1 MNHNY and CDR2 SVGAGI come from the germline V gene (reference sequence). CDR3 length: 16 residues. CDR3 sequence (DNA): TGTGCCAGCAGTAGCCGCCGCGGGGACAGGCCCTACGAGCAGTACTTC. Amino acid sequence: CASSSRRGDRPYEQYF.

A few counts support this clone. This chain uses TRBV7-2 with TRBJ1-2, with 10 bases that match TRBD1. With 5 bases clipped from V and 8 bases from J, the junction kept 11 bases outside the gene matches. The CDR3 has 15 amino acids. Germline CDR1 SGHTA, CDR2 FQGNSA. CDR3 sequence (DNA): TGTGCCAGCAGCGAATCCGGGACAGGGGTTTGGGGCTACACCTTC. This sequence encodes CASSESGTGVWGYTF.

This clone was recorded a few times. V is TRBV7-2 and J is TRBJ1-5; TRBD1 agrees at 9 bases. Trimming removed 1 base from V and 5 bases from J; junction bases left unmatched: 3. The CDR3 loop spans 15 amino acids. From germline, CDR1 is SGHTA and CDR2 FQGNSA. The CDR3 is CASSLVGQGYQPQHF. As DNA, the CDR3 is TGTGCCAGCAGCTTAGTGGGACAGGGCTATCAGCCCCAGCATTTT.

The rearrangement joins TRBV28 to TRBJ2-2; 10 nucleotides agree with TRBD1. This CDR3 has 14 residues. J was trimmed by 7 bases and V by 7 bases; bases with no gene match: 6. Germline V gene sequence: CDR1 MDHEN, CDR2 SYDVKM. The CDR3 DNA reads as TGTGCCAGCACCAGGGACAGGGGATACGGGGAGCTGTTTTTT. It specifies CASTRDRGYGELFF.

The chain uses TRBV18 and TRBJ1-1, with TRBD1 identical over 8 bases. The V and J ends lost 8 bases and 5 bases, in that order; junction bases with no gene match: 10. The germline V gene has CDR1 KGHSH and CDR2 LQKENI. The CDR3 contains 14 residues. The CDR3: CASLGQGMGTEAFF. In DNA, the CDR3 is TGTGCCAGCCTTGGACAGGGTATGGGAACTGAAGCTTTCTTT.

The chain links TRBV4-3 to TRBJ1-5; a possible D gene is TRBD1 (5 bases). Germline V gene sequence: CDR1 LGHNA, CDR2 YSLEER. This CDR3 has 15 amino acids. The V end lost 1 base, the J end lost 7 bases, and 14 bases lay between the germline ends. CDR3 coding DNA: TGCGCCAGCAGCCAAGTGGCGGGGGTTGGGCAGCCCCAGCATTTT. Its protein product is CASSQVAGVGQPQHF.